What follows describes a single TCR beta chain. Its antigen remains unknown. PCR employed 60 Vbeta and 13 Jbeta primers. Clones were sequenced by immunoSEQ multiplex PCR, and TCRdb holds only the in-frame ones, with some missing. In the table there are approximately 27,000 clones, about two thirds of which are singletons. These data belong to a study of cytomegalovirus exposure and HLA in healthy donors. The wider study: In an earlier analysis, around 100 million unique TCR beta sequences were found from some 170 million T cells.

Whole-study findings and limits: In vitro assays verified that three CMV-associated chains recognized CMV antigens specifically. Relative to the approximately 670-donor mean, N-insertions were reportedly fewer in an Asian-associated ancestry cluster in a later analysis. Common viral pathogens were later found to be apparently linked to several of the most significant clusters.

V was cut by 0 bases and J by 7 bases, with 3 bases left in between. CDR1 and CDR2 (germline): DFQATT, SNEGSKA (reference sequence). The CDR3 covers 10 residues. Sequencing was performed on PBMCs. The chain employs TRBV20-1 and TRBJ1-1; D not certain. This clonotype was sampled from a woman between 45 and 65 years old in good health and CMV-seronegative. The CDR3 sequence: CSARDNEAFF. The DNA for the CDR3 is TGCAGTGCTAGAGATAATGAAGCTTTCTTT.